Below are 24 T cell receptor beta chains sequenced from a single sample in a study of post-analysis software for immune sequencing data. General study results and limits: The study found TRBV5-6, TRBV5-1 and TRBV20-1 among several TRBV segments more frequent in patients than controls.

These receptors are not linked to any known antigen. The library was made from cDNA and included unique molecular identifiers. Using its own MiXCR run on the PCR reads, TCRdb lists one record per CDR3 protein. The data contain roughly 730,000 distinct CDR3 sequences, roughly 27% of them singletons. The source material was blood. The receptors originated from a girl between 10 and 17 years old with multiple sclerosis.

The rearrangement links TRBV24-1 to TRBJ1-1; D uncertain. The CDR3 has 11 residues. Per the germline V gene, CDR1 is KGHDR and CDR2 is SFDVKD. V was clipped by 1 base and J by 7 bases, with 3 bases between them. The CDR3 region has the DNA TGTGCCACCAGTGATTTTGTTGAAGCTTTCTTT. It yields the protein CATSDFVEAFF.

This chain joins TRBV15 and TRBJ2-7; 13 bases fit TRBD2. CDR3 size: 16 residues. CDR1 and CDR2 (germline): LNHNV, YYDKDF (reference sequence). The V segment lost 0 bases and the J segment 3 bases; nucleotides outside the gene matches: 2. CDR3 nucleotide sequence: TGTGCCACCAGCAGAGATCGGACTAGCGGGAGCTACGAGCAGTACTTC. Its translation is CATSRDRTSGSYEQYF.

This clonotype was recorded a few times. The rearrangement links TRBV6-5 to TRBJ2-7; D possibly corresponds to TRBD1 (6 bases). In germline, CDR1 is MNHEY, CDR2 SVGAGI. V lost 5 bases and J 2 bases, leaving 10 bases between the germline ends. This CDR3 comprises 13 residues. The CDR3 spells CASSAQGTYEQYF. CDR3 DNA: TGTGCCAGCAGTGCACAGGGAACCTACGAGCAGTACTTC.

Points on this clonotype: A junction boundary mismatches the germline segment, possibly from a read error. The gene calls are TRBV5-1 and TRBJ2-2, with TRBD2 matching over 7 bases. CDR1 and CDR2 from the germline V gene are SGHRS and YFSETQ. The CDR3 extends over 15 amino acids. CDR3 sequence: CASSFTSVRTGERFF. DNA for the CDR3: TGCGCCAGCAGCTTCACTAGCGTAAGGACCGGGGAGCGGTTTTTT.

The chain uses TRBV29-1 and TRBJ2-3, with unresolved D. The V and J ends lost 2 bases and 2 bases respectively, with 5 bases between them. In germline, CDR1 is SQVTM, CDR2 ANQGSEA. The length of the CDR3 is 12 residues. The CDR3 here is CSVERITDTQYF. For the CDR3, the DNA is TGCAGCGTTGAAAGGATCACAGATACGCAGTATTTT.

V gene TRBV7-8 combines with J gene TRBJ2-1; 15 positions match TRBD2. This CDR3 has 17 residues. Germline V lookup: CDR1 SGHVS, CDR2 FQNEAQ. The V and J ends lost 5 bases and 10 bases, in that order; junction bases with no gene match: 12. CDR3 sequence: CASSPSSGTSGRPEQFF. Here the CDR3 DNA reads TGTGCCAGCAGCCCATCTTCCGGGACTAGCGGGAGGCCGGAGCAGTTCTTC.

This clonotype was detected only a few times. J is TRBJ2-5 and V is TRBV27, with unresolved D. Trimming removed 2 bases at V and 2 bases at J, with 6 bases between. Looked up from germline, CDR1 is MNHEY and CDR2 is SMNVEV (reference sequence). The CDR3 runs to 13 residues. Written as DNA, the CDR3 is TGTGCCAGCAGTTTACTGCCTCAAGAGACCCAGTACTTC. It codes for CASSLLPQETQYF.

The genes are TRBV20-1 and TRBJ1-2, with no clear D. CDR3 size: 13 residues. V was pared by 0 bases and J by 7 bases, with 12 bases between. CDR1 DFQATT and CDR2 SNEGSKA come from the germline V gene (reference sequence). The CDR3 region is CSARDRLNPGYTF. The CDR3 nucleotides are TGCAGTGCTAGAGATAGATTGAACCCTGGCTACACCTTC.

This clonotype was counted only a few times. The chain recombines TRBV24-1 with TRBJ2-1, with 10 bases lining up with TRBD1. Trimming cost V 3 bases and J 7 bases; bases outside gene matches: 8. Per germline, CDR1 KGHDR and CDR2 SFDVKD. CDR3 size: 16 residues. CDR3 in DNA: TGTGCCACCAGTGATGCCGGGACAGGGGCGAGGAATGAGCAGTTCTTC. Amino acid sequence: CATSDAGTGARNEQFF.

This chain joins TRBV20-1 and TRBJ2-3; D remains unclear. Trimming removed 8 bases at V and 6 bases at J, with 30 bases between. Germline lookup yields CDR1 DFQATT and CDR2 SNEGSKA (reference sequence). This CDR3 comprises 17 residues. This CDR3 reads CSTSSYGRPVTSDTQYF. The CDR3 nucleotides are TGCAGTACTTCCTCATATGGACGCCCGGTCACATCGGATACGCAGTATTTT.

There are many counts of this clonotype. This chain joins TRBV5-5 and TRBJ2-5; D is unresolved. The germline V gene encodes CDR1 SGHKS and CDR2 YYEKEE (reference sequence). Trimming pared 1 base from V and 5 bases from J, leaving 12 bases between. The CDR3 extends over 14 amino acids. The chain's CDR3 is CASSLFAQPETQYF. The CDR3 DNA reads as TGTGCCAGCAGCTTGTTTGCCCAGCCGGAGACCCAGTACTTC.

This clonotype was observed a few times. The V and J genes are TRBV12-3 or TRBV12-4 and TRBJ2-5, with 12 nucleotides matching TRBD2. The trim removed 4 bases at V and 3 bases at J, leaving 6 bases unmatched. The CDR3 sequence is 16 residues long. CDR3 loop: CASSSRTSGAKETQYF. CDR3 coding DNA: TGTGCCAGCAGTTCTAGGACTAGCGGGGCGAAAGAGACCCAGTACTTC.

This clonotype has ten or more counts. The chain combines TRBV6-1 with TRBJ2-3, with 9 bases that match TRBD2. Germline lookup yields CDR1 MNHNS and CDR2 SASEGT. The J segment lost 1 base and the V segment lost 6 bases, leaving 11 bases of the junction unmatched. The CDR3 totals 17 residues. CDR3 region: CASRTGTSSSGTDTQYF. The CDR3 DNA reads as TGTGCCAGCAGGACCGGGACTAGCTCCTCCGGCACAGATACGCAGTATTTT.

The chain couples TRBV4-3 to TRBJ2-1; D ambiguous. V shed 1 base and J shed 1 base, with 8 bases lying between them. In germline, CDR1 is LGHNA, CDR2 YSLEER. This CDR3 is built from 15 residues. In DNA form, the CDR3 reads TGCGCCAGCAGCCAAGGATCTGATTCCTACAATGAGCAGTTCTTC. It yields the protein CASSQGSDSYNEQFF.

This clonotype was seen a handful of times. This sequence joins TRBV9 and TRBJ1-1; TRBD1 matches at 7 bases. Germline V gene data show CDR1 as SGDLS and CDR2 as YYNGEE. V was pared by 4 bases and J by 5 bases, with 14 bases of the junction left unmatched. This CDR3 is built from 16 residues. The CDR3 DNA sequence: TGTGCCAGCAGCCCCCGCCCGACAGGGTCGAGGACTGAAGCTTTCTTT. Translated, it gives CASSPRPTGSRTEAFF.

This chain joins TRBV29-1 and TRBJ2-1, with unresolved D. V gave up 3 bases and J gave up 8 bases, with 17 bases separating them. This CDR3 spans 14 amino acids. Germline CDR1 reads SQVTM; CDR2 reads ANQGSEA. This chain's CDR3 is CSVEWQESGDEQFF. In nucleotides, the CDR3 is TGCAGCGTTGAGTGGCAGGAGAGTGGTGATGAGCAGTTCTTC.

V is TRBV7-8 and J is TRBJ2-7, with TRBD2 identical over 13 bases. V lost 3 bases, J lost 3 bases, and 5 bases stayed unmatched. This CDR3 has 16 residues. Germline-derived CDR1 and CDR2 are SGHVS and FQNEAQ. The CDR3 loop is CASSFSRTSGSYEQYF. The CDR3, as DNA: TGTGCCAGCAGCTTTTCCCGGACTAGCGGGAGCTACGAGCAGTACTTC.

This chain uses TRBV20-1 with TRBJ2-7; TRBD1 might be the D (6 bases). The J call may be in error: the DNA end matches TRBJ2-5 better. The CDR3 consists of 15 residues. CDR1 DFQATT and CDR2 SNEGSKA come from the germline V gene (reference sequence). This CDR3 is CSASPEGVILETQYF. As DNA, the CDR3 is TGCAGTGCTAGTCCCGAGGGGGTAATTTTGGAGACCCAGTACTTC.

J is TRBJ2-7 and V is TRBV28; the D gene is possibly TRBD2 (7 bases). Trimming shortened V by 5 bases and J by 10 bases, and 21 bases separated the two germline ends. CDR1 MDHEN and CDR2 SYDVKM come from the germline V gene. CDR3 length: 14 amino acids. CDR3 sequence: CASSPPGRGGAQYF. The CDR3 DNA reads as TGTGCCAGCAGTCCCCCGGGCAGGGGAGGGGCCCAGTACTTC.

V usage is TRBV5-1 and J usage is TRBJ1-1; possibly TRBD1 for D (6 bases). CDR1 SGHRS and CDR2 YFSETQ come from the germline V gene. CDR3 length: 13 amino acids. The ends were cut back, 1 base at V and 6 bases at J, with 10 bases in the middle. CDR3 region: CASSLQGRPEAFF. Written as DNA, the CDR3 is TGCGCCAGCAGCTTGCAGGGGAGGCCTGAAGCTTTCTTT.

This clonotype was seen more than once but under ten times. This sequence joins TRBV6-2 or TRBV6-3 and TRBJ1-2; D call uncertain. Germline CDR1 is MNHEY and CDR2 is SVGEGT. The CDR3 sequence is 16 residues long. Trimming took off 0 bases at V and 7 bases at J, with 18 bases between the two ends. CDR3 sequence: CASSYSGRSSAIGYTF. For the CDR3, the DNA is TGTGCCAGCAGTTACTCGGGTAGATCGTCGGCGATTGGCTACACCTTC.

There are a few counts of this clonotype. The chain recombines TRBV24-1 with TRBJ1-1; D is unresolved. V dropped 5 bases and J dropped 0 bases, with 9 bases sitting between them. Germline lookup yields CDR1 KGHDR and CDR2 SFDVKD. The CDR3 has 14 amino acids. CDR3 DNA: TGTGCCACCAGTGGAGTGGGGATGAACACTGAAGCTTTCTTT. It codes for CATSGVGMNTEAFF.

The chain recombines TRBV20-1 with TRBJ2-7; D may match TRBD1 or TRBD2 (7 bases each). V was shortened by 7 bases and J by 10 bases, with 26 bases between the two germline ends. This CDR3 is built from 14 residues. Germline assignment: CDR1 DFQATT and CDR2 SNEGSKA (reference sequence). The CDR3 is CSVVRGYPGGGQYF. CDR3 DNA sequence: TGCAGTGTGGTTAGGGGATACCCAGGGGGGGGCCAGTACTTC.

This clonotype was recorded a few times. The rearrangement links TRBV20-1 to TRBJ1-2; D is undetermined. Germline V gene data show CDR1 as DFQATT and CDR2 as SNEGSKA (reference sequence). The CDR3 totals 9 residues. The ends were cut back, 5 bases at V and 3 bases at J, with 1 base in the middle. The CDR3 spells CSAHYGYTF. For the CDR3, the DNA is TGCAGTGCTCACTATGGCTACACCTTC.